The entry that follows covers one T cell receptor (beta chain) sequence. This sample stems from a study of blood T cell repertoires in COVID-19. Study-wide context: Donors in the United States, Italy and Spain gave samples during acute or convalescent COVID-19. Nucleic acid was either cDNA or gDNA, and it came from T cells, B-cell-depleted T cells, or PBMCs.

The CDR3 covers 13 residues. CDR1 and CDR2 (germline): LGHDT, YNNKEL (reference sequence). V lost 5 bases and J lost 2, with 9 bases in between. Authors' analysis steps: By means of reference gene primer amplification, nucleated cell counts were estimated. TCRdb's table, derived via immunoSEQ multiplex PCR, lists solely in-frame clones and lacks some. V, J and clone size derive from that table, while D and trimming were established from the DNA sequence. Among roughly 80,000 clones listed, roughly 87% were seen once. This chain connects TRBV3-1 (or the pseudogene TRBV3-2) to TRBJ1-2, with D possibly TRBD1 on 5 matching bases. Sequenced input: peripheral blood. This TCR was sampled from an older man with acute or convalescent COVID-19. This CDR3 is CASSERGNYGYTF. In nucleotides, the CDR3 is TGTGCCAGCAGCGAAAGGGGAAACTATGGCTACACCTTC.